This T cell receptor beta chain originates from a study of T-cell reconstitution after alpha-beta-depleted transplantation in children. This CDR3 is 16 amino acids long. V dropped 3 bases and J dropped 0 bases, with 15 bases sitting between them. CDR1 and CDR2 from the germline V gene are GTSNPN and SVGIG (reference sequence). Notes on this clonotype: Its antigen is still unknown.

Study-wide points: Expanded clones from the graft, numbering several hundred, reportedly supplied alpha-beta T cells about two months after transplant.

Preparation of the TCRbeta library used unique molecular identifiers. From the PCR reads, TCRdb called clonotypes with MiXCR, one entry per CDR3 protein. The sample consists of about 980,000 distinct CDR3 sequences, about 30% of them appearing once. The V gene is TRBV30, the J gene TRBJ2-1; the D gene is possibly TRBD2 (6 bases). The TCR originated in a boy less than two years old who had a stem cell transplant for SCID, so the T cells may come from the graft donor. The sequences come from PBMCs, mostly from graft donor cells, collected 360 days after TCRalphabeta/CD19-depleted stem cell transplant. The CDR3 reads CAWRWTAGSSYNEQFF. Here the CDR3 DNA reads TGTGCCTGGAGATGGACGGCCGGGAGCTCCTACAATGAGCAGTTCTTC.